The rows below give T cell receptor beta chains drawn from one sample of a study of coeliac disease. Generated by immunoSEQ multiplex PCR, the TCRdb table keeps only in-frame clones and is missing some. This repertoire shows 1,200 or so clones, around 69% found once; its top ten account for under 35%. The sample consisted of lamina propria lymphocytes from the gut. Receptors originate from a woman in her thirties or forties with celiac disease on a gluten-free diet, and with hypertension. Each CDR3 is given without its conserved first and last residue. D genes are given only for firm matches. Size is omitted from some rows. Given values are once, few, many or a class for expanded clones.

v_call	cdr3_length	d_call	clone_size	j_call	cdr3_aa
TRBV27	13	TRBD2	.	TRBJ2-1	ASSRSGGGNNEQF
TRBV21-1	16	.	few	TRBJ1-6	ASSSRNTGSSGNSPLH
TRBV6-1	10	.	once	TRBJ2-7	ASTRVGYEQY
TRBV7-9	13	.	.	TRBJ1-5	ASSSTGSGIQPQH
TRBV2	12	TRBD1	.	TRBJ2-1	ASSVQGAANEQF
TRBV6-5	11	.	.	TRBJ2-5	AVRGGDRETQY
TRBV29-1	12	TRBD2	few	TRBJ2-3	SVELAGGTDTQY
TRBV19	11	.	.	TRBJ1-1	ASSIKGDTEAF
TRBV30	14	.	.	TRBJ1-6	AWSASRVRGNSPLH
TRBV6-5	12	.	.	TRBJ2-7	ASSQDSYSYEQY
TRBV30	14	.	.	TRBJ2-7	AWSVYLWGPSEEQY
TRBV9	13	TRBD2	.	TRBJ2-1	ASSVGLAPYNEQF
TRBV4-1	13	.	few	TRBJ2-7	ASSQVSGGTYEQY
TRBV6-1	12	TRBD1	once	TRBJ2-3	ASSEGTGADTQY
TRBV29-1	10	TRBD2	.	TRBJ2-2	SGGGEHRGAV
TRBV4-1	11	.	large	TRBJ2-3	ASSLLDINTQY
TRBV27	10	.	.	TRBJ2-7	ASSPGIYEQY
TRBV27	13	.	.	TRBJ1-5	ASSPGGSGNQPQH
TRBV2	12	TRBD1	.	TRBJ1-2	ASSEGGTGTGYT
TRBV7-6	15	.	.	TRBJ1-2	ASSLMKADVRKYGYT
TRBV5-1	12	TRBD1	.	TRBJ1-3	ASSLGQGTNTIY
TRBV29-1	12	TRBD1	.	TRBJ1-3	SVKQGSSGNTIY
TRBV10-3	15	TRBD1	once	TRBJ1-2	AISDPLSGGNLYGYT
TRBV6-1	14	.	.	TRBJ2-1	ASSARDNWESNEQF
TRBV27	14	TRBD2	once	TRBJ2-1	ASSSRLAGTYNEQF
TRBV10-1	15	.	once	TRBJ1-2	ASSIKGSGLRKYGYT
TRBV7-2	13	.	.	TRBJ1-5	ASSLAINSNQPQH
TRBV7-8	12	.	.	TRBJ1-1	ASSLGTINTEAF
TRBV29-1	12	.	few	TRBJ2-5	SVDSNRYQETQY
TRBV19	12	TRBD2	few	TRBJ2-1	ASSSSGRYNEQF
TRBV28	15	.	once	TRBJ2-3	ASTLRVDRRNTDTQY
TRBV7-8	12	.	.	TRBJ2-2	ASSLDPGTGELF
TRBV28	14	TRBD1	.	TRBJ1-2	ASSPTDRGTNYGYT
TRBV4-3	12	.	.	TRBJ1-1	ASSQDPGPTEAF
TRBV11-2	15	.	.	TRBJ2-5	ASSLEAGWRGQETQY
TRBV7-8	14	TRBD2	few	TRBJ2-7	ASSSNLAGPKYEQY
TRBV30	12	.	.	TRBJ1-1	AWSNRGGNTEAF
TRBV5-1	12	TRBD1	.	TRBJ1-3	ASSSTGVGNTIY
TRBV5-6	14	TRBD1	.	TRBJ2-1	ASSWTGTGRLNEQF
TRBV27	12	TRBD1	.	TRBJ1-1	ASSRDRSNTEAF
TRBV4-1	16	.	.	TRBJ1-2	ASSQDLFYGGAPYGYT
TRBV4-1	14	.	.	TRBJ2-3	ASSQEWERGTDTQY
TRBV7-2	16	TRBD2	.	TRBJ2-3	ASIGLAGVTPFADTQY